The source of this T cell receptor beta chain is a study of T cell repertoires in ileal Crohn's disease. As for time point: neoterminal ileum biopsy at postoperative endoscopy, about 6 months after surgery. This clone has just one count. Sequenced by immunoSEQ multiplex PCR; TCRdb stores in-frame clones only, minus some. The sample consists of around 10,000 clones, under 85% of them appearing once. This CDR3 spans 16 amino acids. V shed 3 bases and J shed 0 bases, with 15 bases lying between them. The germline gives CDR1 MNHEY, CDR2 SVGAGI. This TCR came from an adult with Crohn's disease. The rearrangement joins TRBV6-5 to TRBJ2-7; maybe TRBD1 (6 bases). What was sequenced was ileal tissue. This CDR3 reads CASSYSADRFSYEQYF. The DNA for the CDR3 is TGTGCCAGCAGTTATTCGGCGGACAGATTCTCCTACGAGCAGTACTTC.